A single sample is the source of the 25 T cell receptor beta chains below, sequenced in a study of T cells after yellow fever vaccination. A single record per CDR3 protein comes from TCRdb applying MiXCR to the 5' RACE reads. The table lists tens of thousands of distinct CDR3 sequences, about 7.7% of them singletons. The specimen was CD8+ T cells sorted from PBMCs, collected on the day of the yellow fever booster vaccination. The receptors stem from a man aged 30 to 39 who received the YFV17D yellow fever vaccine.

On this clonotype itself: A single base separates this from a much larger clone, so it may be a read error. The chain links TRBV20-1 to TRBJ2-1; 10 bases agree with TRBD2. V shed 4 bases and J 4 bases; nucleotides not matched to a gene: 7. CDR1 is DFQATT and CDR2 is SNEGSKA in the germline V gene (reference sequence). The CDR3 is 15 residues long. The CDR3 loop is CSAISGRSMYNEQFF. CDR3 DNA sequence: TGCAGTGCTATTAGCGGGAGGTCGATGTACAATGAGCAGTTCTTC.

The genes are TRBV7-2 and TRBJ1-1; D call uncertain. Trimming left V 10 bases short and J 0 bases short, with 12 bases between. This CDR3 has 13 residues. Germline V lookup: CDR1 SGHTA, CDR2 FQGNSA. CDR3 amino acids: CANTQLMNTEAFF. CDR3 bases: TGTGCCAACACCCAGTTGATGAACACTGAAGCTTTCTTT.

The gene calls are TRBV27 and TRBJ2-1, with TRBD2 as a possible D gene (5 bases). Germline CDR1 reads MNHEY; CDR2 reads SMNVEV (reference sequence). Trimming removed 0 bases at V and 4 bases at J, with 13 bases between. The CDR3 has 16 residues. The CDR3 is CASSLSGAYTYNEQFF. CDR3 DNA sequence: TGTGCCAGCAGTTTATCGGGAGCGTATACGTACAATGAGCAGTTCTTC.

This clonotype occurred many times. The chain uses TRBV15 and TRBJ2-7; TRBD2 might be the D (7 bases). The CDR3 covers 15 residues. CDR1 LNHNV and CDR2 YYDKDF come from the germline V gene (reference sequence). V was pared by 0 bases and J by 6 bases, with 15 bases between. The chain's CDR3 is CATSRDYGRGLEQYF. The CDR3 DNA reads as TGTGCCACCAGCAGAGATTATGGGCGGGGGCTCGAGCAGTACTTC. Complete variable domain (other parts from reference TRBV15 and TRBJ2-7): DAMVIQNPRYQVTQFGKPVTLSCSQTLNHNVMYWYQQKSSQAPKLLFHYYDKDFNNEADTPDNFQSRRPNTSFCFLDIRSPGLGDTAMYLCATSRDYGRGLEQYFGPGTRLTVT.

This clonotype was counted a few times. The chain combines TRBV6-5 with TRBJ2-7; 8 nucleotides align to TRBD1. CDR3 length: 12 amino acids. Germline V CDR1 and CDR2: MNHEY, SVGAGI. The J segment lost 6 bases and the V segment lost 4 bases, leaving 2 bases of the junction unmatched. CDR3 nucleotides: TGTGCCAGCAGTTTCGGACAGGGCGAGCAGTACTTC. It encodes CASSFGQGEQYF.

This clonotype showed up just a few times. The chain recombines TRBV9 with TRBJ2-1; D is perhaps TRBD1 (6 bases). The germline V and J ends were trimmed by 3 bases and 6 bases, with 13 bases remaining between them. Germline V lookup: CDR1 SGDLS, CDR2 YYNGEE. The CDR3 is 14 amino acids. CDR3 nucleotides: TGTGCCAGCAGCGCGGGACAAAGGACCAATGAGCAGTTCTTC. Translation gives CASSAGQRTNEQFF.

The rearrangement uses TRBV9 and TRBJ1-1, with D perhaps TRBD1 (5 bases). This CDR3 spans 14 amino acids. Trimming shortened V by 3 bases and J by 0 bases, and 9 bases separated the two germline ends. CDR1 SGDLS and CDR2 YYNGEE come from the germline V gene. For the CDR3, the DNA is TGTGCCAGCAGCGCCGGGACGCTGAACACTGAAGCTTTCTTT. Translating it yields CASSAGTLNTEAFF. Full variable domain (missing parts from reference TRBV9 and TRBJ1-1): DSGVTQTPKHLITATGQRVTLRCSPRSGDLSVYWYQQSLDQGLQFLIQYYNGEERAKGNILERFSAQQFPDLHSELNLSSLELGDSALYFCASSAGTLNTEAFFGQGTRLTVV.

This clonotype was counted at least ten times. The genes are TRBV19 and TRBJ2-1, with a possible D match to TRBD2 (5 bases). This CDR3 region has 15 residues. Germline V lookup: CDR1 LNHDA, CDR2 SQIVND (reference sequence). Between the trimmed V and J ends, which lost 1 base and 0 bases, there was a span of 7 bases. CDR3 coding DNA: TGTGCCAGTAGTATAGCGGGATCCTCCTACAATGAGCAGTTCTTC. Translated, it gives CASSIAGSSYNEQFF.

The V call is TRBV4-1, the J call TRBJ2-1; 16 bases match TRBD2. Germline CDR1 reads MGHRA; CDR2 reads YSYEKL. The CDR3 extends over 18 amino acids. The V and J ends lost 0 bases and 9 bases, in that order; junction bases with no gene match: 8. CDR3 nucleotide sequence: TGCGCCAGCAGCCAAGAGGGACTAGCGGGAGGGCCTAGGTTTGAGCAGTTCTTC. As protein: CASSQEGLAGGPRFEQFF.

This clonotype was counted many times. This sequence joins TRBV6-5 and TRBJ2-7, with D possibly matching TRBD2 (5 bases). With 2 bases removed from V and 5 bases from J, the gap between germline ends came to 16 bases. Germline V gene lookup returns CDR1 MNHEY and CDR2 SVGAGI. This CDR3 has 15 amino acids. The CDR3 here is CASSYLQEDVDEQYF. Here the CDR3 DNA reads TGTGCCAGCAGTTACCTTCAGGAGGACGTAGACGAGCAGTACTTC.

The chain is built from TRBV7-7 and TRBJ2-3, with D uncertain. Germline V gene data show CDR1 as SSHAT and CDR2 as FNYEAQ (reference sequence). The V and J ends lost 5 bases and 4 bases respectively, with 13 bases between them. The CDR3 extends over 14 amino acids. CDR3 nucleotides: TGTGCCAGCAGCCCAGACCTACGAGCAGATACGCAGTATTTT. As protein: CASSPDLRADTQYF.

This clonotype has at least ten counts. The V and J genes are TRBV20-1 and TRBJ2-7; D not resolved. Deletions cut 0 bases from V and 0 bases from J, with 9 bases between. CDR3 length equals 14 residues. Germline CDR1 reads DFQATT; CDR2 reads SNEGSKA (reference sequence). CDR3 bases: TGCAGTGCTAGAGATACAGAAAGCTCCTACGAGCAGTACTTC. It yields the protein CSARDTESSYEQYF.

The J gene is TRBJ2-1, the V gene TRBV28, with a weak D call TRBD2 (5 bases). CDR3 length: 12 amino acids. Germline V lookup: CDR1 MDHEN, CDR2 SYDVKM. V shed 4 bases and J shed 14 bases, with 15 bases lying between them. The CDR3 here is CASSSDLTTKFF. CDR3 DNA: TGTGCCAGCAGTTCCGATTTGACGACTAAGTTCTTC.

This clonotype has ten or more counts. V usage is TRBV12-3 or TRBV12-4 and J usage is TRBJ2-5, with D tentatively TRBD1 (7 bases). CDR3 size: 14 residues. The V gene lost 4 bases and the J gene lost 2 bases, with 11 bases spanning the gap. CDR3 nucleotides: TGTGCCAGCAGTTCCGCAGGGGGGCAAGAGACCCAGTACTTC. Translating it yields CASSSAGGQETQYF.

V gene TRBV4-1 combines with J gene TRBJ1-1; D might be TRBD1 (5 bases). CDR1 and CDR2 from the germline V gene are MGHRA and YSYEKL. The CDR3 is 16 amino acids. Deletions cut 1 base from V and 0 bases from J, with 12 bases between. DNA for the CDR3: TGCGCCAGCAGCCAAGTTCCCGGGGGATTGAACACTGAAGCTTTCTTT. Translated, it gives CASSQVPGGLNTEAFF.

This clonotype showed up many times. The CDR3 sequence: CASSEKIGTDTQYF. The CDR3 bases are TGTGCCAGCAGTGAAAAGATAGGCACAGATACGCAGTATTTT. This chain connects TRBV2 to TRBJ2-3; D gene unclear. V gave up 2 bases and J gave up 1 base, with 7 bases separating them. CDR1 and CDR2 from the germline V gene are SNHLY and FYNNEI. The CDR3 consists of 14 residues.

This clonotype was counted a few times. The rearrangement uses TRBV7-9 and TRBJ2-1; TRBD2 aligns across 8 bases. CDR1 and CDR2 from the germline V gene are SEHNR and FQNEAQ (reference sequence). The junction had 3 bases not matched to a gene; V was cut back by 3 bases and J by 5 bases. The CDR3 is 14 amino acids. CDR3 nucleotides: TGTGCCAGCAGCTTGCGGGAGGACGACAATGAGCAGTTCTTC. It specifies CASSLREDDNEQFF. Full variable domain (remainder filled in from reference TRBV7-9 and TRBJ2-1): DTGVSQNPRHKITKRGQNVTFRCDPISEHNRLYWYRQTLGQGPEFLTYFQNEAQLEKSRLLSDRFSAERPKGSFSTLEIQRTEQGDSAMYLCASSLREDDNEQFFGPGTRLTVL.

V usage is TRBV2 and J usage is TRBJ1-6; no definite D call. The CDR3 has 14 amino acids. Germline CDR1 is SNHLY and CDR2 is FYNNEI. V was pared by 8 bases and J by 9 bases, with 17 bases between. CDR3 DNA sequence: TGTGCCAGCGGGGATCGCCCGTTGGGTTCACCCCTCCACTTT. Its translation is CASGDRPLGSPLHF.

The sample holds many counts of this clonotype. The chain employs TRBV7-9 and TRBJ2-7; the match to TRBD1 covers 8 bases. V dropped 8 bases and J dropped 7; count of bases not matched to a gene: 7. The CDR3 is 12 amino acids. Looked up from germline, CDR1 is SEHNR and CDR2 is FQNEAQ (reference sequence). The CDR3 nucleotides read TGTGCCAGCGGACAACAGGGGGGTGAGCAGTACTTC. Translating gives CASGQQGGEQYF. Full variable domain (missing parts from reference TRBV7-9 and TRBJ2-7): DTGVSQNPRHKITKRGQNVTFRCDPISEHNRLYWYRQTLGQGPEFLTYFQNEAQLEKSRLLSDRFSAERPKGSFSTLEIQRTEQGDSAMYLCASGQQGGEQYFGPGTRLTVT.

This clonotype was counted a few times. V is TRBV28 and J is TRBJ2-7; D is unresolved. V lost 3 bases and J lost 0, with 9 bases in between. The length of the CDR3 is 14 residues. CDR1 is MDHEN and CDR2 is SYDVKM in the germline V gene. The CDR3 coding sequence is TGTGCCAGCAGTTTGTATCCAGCCTCCTACGAGCAGTACTTC. Its protein is CASSLYPASYEQYF. The whole variable domain, filled in from reference TRBV28 and TRBJ2-7, reads DVKVTQSSRYLVKRTGEKVFLECVQDMDHENMFWYRQDPGLGLRLIYFSYDVKMKEKGDIPEGYSVSREKKERFSLILESASTNQTSMYLCASSLYPASYEQYFGPGTRLTVT.

This clonotype was seen more than once but under ten times. This chain uses TRBV7-9 with TRBJ2-5; D possibly matches TRBD1 or TRBD2 (5 bases each). V gave up 6 bases and J gave up 3 bases, with 11 bases separating them. This CDR3 has 13 amino acids. Germline loops: CDR1 SEHNR, CDR2 FQNEAQ (reference sequence). The CDR3 is CASRGPLEETQYF. Here the CDR3 DNA reads TGTGCCAGCAGGGGACCGTTGGAAGAGACCCAGTACTTC.

The CDR3 coding sequence is TGTGCCAGCAGTCCGTCCGGGACAGCCGCCTACGAGCAGTACTTC. It is translated as CASSPSGTAAYEQYF. The chain carries TRBV6-5 and TRBJ2-7; the match to TRBD1 covers 7 bases. The V segment lost 5 bases and the J segment 2 bases; nucleotides outside the gene matches: 9. The V gene's germline CDR1 is MNHEY and CDR2 SVGAGI. This CDR3 spans 15 amino acids.

There are many counts of this clonotype. The chain links TRBV20-1 to TRBJ2-2; 9 nucleotides agree with TRBD2. J lost 2 bases, V lost 2 bases, and 6 bases had no gene match. The length of the CDR3 is 16 residues. The V gene's germline CDR1 is DFQATT and CDR2 SNEGSKA (reference sequence). The CDR3: CSARITSGPNTGELFF. CDR3 coding DNA: TGCAGTGCTAGAATAACTAGCGGGCCAAACACCGGGGAGCTGTTTTTT.

The rearrangement links TRBV18 to TRBJ2-1; TRBD2 aligns across 10 bases. The CDR3 contains 14 residues. Trimming cost V 8 bases and J 8 bases; bases outside gene matches: 9. Per germline, CDR1 KGHSH and CDR2 LQKENI. The CDR3 nucleotides are TGTGCCAGCACAGGACTAGCGGAGACCGATGAGCAGTTCTTC. It yields the protein CASTGLAETDEQFF.

This clonotype was counted many times. V usage is TRBV7-9 and J usage is TRBJ2-7; no reliable D call. Germline-derived CDR1 and CDR2 are SEHNR and FQNEAQ (reference sequence). V shed 2 bases and J shed 3 bases, with 14 bases lying between them. This CDR3 region has 15 residues. CDR3 DNA sequence: TGTGCCAGCAGCTTAACGAGCGACCGGCTCTACGAGCAGTACTTC. It is translated as CASSLTSDRLYEQYF. The full variable domain, rest sourced from reference TRBV7-9 and TRBJ2-7, is DTGVSQNPRHKITKRGQNVTFRCDPISEHNRLYWYRQTLGQGPEFLTYFQNEAQLEKSRLLSDRFSAERPKGSFSTLEIQRTEQGDSAMYLCASSLTSDRLYEQYFGPGTRLTVT.